This T cell receptor (beta chain) originates from a study of identical twins. General study results and limits: Abundant beta clonotypes from cord blood had fewer insertions, unlike memory repertoires, which showed none. There was more out-of-frame TCR alpha sharing in monozygotic twins than models estimated. Invariant MAIT and iNKT cells are populations that could partly confound zero-insertion analyses.

TCRdb reprocessed the 5' RACE reads with MiXCR, giving one entry per CDR3 protein. The data hold 450,000 to 600,000 distinct CDR3 sequences, with under 25% observed a single time. Germline V gene lookup returns CDR1 KGHSH and CDR2 LQKENI. The CDR3 runs 18 residues. V was clipped by 0 bases and J by 1 base; unmatched bases: 6. There were only healthy Caucasians among the donors. With regard to this clonotype: What it binds is not known.

The sample was also linked to a second study, of yellow fever vaccine responses in identical twins.

Sequenced sample: CD4+ T cells sorted from blood. The rearrangement joins TRBV18 to TRBJ2-5, with 12 bases that match TRBD2. This clonotype originated in a woman in her late teens or twenties in good health. CDR3 DNA: TGTGCCAGCTCACCACCGGGACTAGCGGGTAGTCCCCAAGAGACCCAGTACTTC. Its protein is CASSPPGLAGSPQETQYF.